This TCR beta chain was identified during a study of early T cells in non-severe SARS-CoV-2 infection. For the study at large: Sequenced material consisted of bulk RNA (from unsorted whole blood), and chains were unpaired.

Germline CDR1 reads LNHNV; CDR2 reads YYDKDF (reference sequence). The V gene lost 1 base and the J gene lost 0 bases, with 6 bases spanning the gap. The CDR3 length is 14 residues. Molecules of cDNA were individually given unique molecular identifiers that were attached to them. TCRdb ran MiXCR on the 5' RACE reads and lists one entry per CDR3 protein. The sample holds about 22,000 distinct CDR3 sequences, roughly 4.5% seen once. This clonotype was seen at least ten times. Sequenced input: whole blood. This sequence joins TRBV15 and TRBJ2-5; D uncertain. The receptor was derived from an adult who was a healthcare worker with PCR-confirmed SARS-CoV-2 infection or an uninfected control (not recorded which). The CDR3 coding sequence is TGTGCCACCAGCAGAGGGGGAAACCAAGAGACCCAGTACTTC. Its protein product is CATSRGGNQETQYF. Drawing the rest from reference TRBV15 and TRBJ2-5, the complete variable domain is DAMVIQNPRYQVTQFGKPVTLSCSQTLNHNVMYWYQQKSSQAPKLLFHYYDKDFNNEADTPDNFQSRRPNTSFCFLDIRSPGLGDTAMYLCATSRGGNQETQYFGPGTRLLVL.